This T cell receptor (beta chain) comes out of a study of T cell repertoires in cytomegalovirus infection. Overall study: Public TCR beta signatures provided an indication of both CMV infection and a matching HLA type. Whole-study findings and limits: CMV-specific TCR beta clonotypes restricted by HLA-C were the ones dominating the ex vivo response.

CDR1 and CDR2 (germline): LNHNV, YYDKDF (reference sequence). This CDR3 spans 15 amino acids. V gave up 0 bases and J gave up 4 bases, with 13 bases separating them. As for this clonotype: The antigen is undetermined.

TCRdb re-derived calls from the reads in MiXCR, one entry per CDR3 protein. The sample shows some 590,000 distinct CDR3 sequences, approximately 40% of them seen only once. The rearrangement joins TRBV15 to TRBJ2-7, with D possibly being TRBD1 or TRBD2 (6 bases each). Sequenced here: cultured PBMCs, sampled from culture after CMV antigen stimulation. This sequence was found in a human donor in good health (CMV status not recorded). Some clones in this sample may be carry-over from other donors' samples. CDR3 in DNA: TGTGCCACCAGCAGAGATGGGGGGCCCCTTTACGAGCAGTACTTC. Amino acid sequence: CATSRDGGPLYEQYF.